The next 9 T cell receptor beta chains were all read from a single sample in a study of cytomegalovirus exposure and HLA in healthy donors. Both 60 Vbeta primers and 13 Jbeta primers went into the PCR. Assay: immunoSEQ multiplex PCR; the TCRdb copy retains only in-frame clones and omits some. Of about 160,000 clones listed, over 70% are singletons. Sequences were obtained from PBMCs. All receptors derive from a woman in her twenties or thirties in good health and CMV-seronegative.

J is TRBJ1-2 and V is TRBV7-9; TRBD1 might be the D (6 bases). Deletions cut 5 bases from V and 4 bases from J, with 14 bases between. The CDR3 is 14 residues long. The germline gives CDR1 SEHNR, CDR2 FQNEAQ (reference sequence). This chain's CDR3 is CASSRSGTLYGYTF. The CDR3 coding sequence is TGTGCCAGCAGCCGGTCCGGGACACTCTATGGCTACACCTTC.

CDR3 nucleotides: TGTGCCAGCTCACCAATGGGACAGGGGTATTCACCCCTCCACTTT. Its translation: CASSPMGQGYSPLHF. This chain uses TRBV18 with TRBJ1-6; the match to TRBD1 covers 10 bases. Losses at the gene ends were 2 bases for V and 8 bases for J; bases not matched to a gene: 3. Germline loops: CDR1 KGHSH, CDR2 LQKENI. The CDR3 contains 15 residues.

The genes are TRBV10-3 and TRBJ2-1; 7 bases align to TRBD1. Germline V lookup: CDR1 ENHRY, CDR2 SYGVKD. Germline trimming cut 7 bases from V and 7 bases from J; bases unmatched to any gene: 16. The CDR3 extends over 16 amino acids. DNA for the CDR3: TGTGCCATCACTATGACAGGGCTGGGATCTACAAATGAGCAGTTCTTC. Translated: CAITMTGLGSTNEQFF.

The V call is TRBV5-1, the J call TRBJ2-5, with D perhaps TRBD1 (5 bases). This CDR3 is 14 amino acids long. Germline V lookup: CDR1 SGHRS, CDR2 YFSETQ. Trimming removed 0 bases from V and 4 bases from J, with 10 bases in between. The CDR3 loop reads CASSLVLRAETQYF. In DNA form, the CDR3 reads TGCGCCAGCAGCTTGGTTCTCAGGGCAGAGACCCAGTACTTC.

This clone has only a few counts. The V and J genes are TRBV7-9 and TRBJ1-5; maybe TRBD1 (6 bases). Trimming removed 5 bases at V and 3 bases at J, with 14 bases between. Germline V gene data show CDR1 as SEHNR and CDR2 as FQNEAQ (reference sequence). CDR3 size: 15 residues. The CDR3 nucleotides are TGTGCCAGCAGCGCGGGGAGGGGGGTCAATCAGCCCCAGCATTTT. This gives the protein CASSAGRGVNQPQHF.

This clone occurred once. The genes are TRBV5-1 and TRBJ2-7; 11 bases are shared with TRBD1. The CDR3 is 13 residues long. From germline, CDR1 is SGHRS and CDR2 YFSETQ. Losses at the gene ends were 2 bases for V and 6 bases for J; bases not matched to a gene: 1. The DNA for the CDR3 is TGCGCCAGCAGCTTTGGACAGGGGGCCGAGCAGTACTTC. Its protein is CASSFGQGAEQYF.

With regard to this clone: A junction boundary mismatches the germline segment, possibly from a read error. Other nucleotide sequences in the sample specify the same CDR3. The chain couples TRBV6-5 to TRBJ1-4; no reliable D call. Germline CDR1 and CDR2: MNHEY and SVGAGI. The CDR3 totals 14 residues. CDR3 sequence: CASSYEWGDEKLFF. CDR3 coding DNA: TGTGCCAGCAGTTACGAATGGGGAGATGAGAAACTGTTTTTT.

This chain joins TRBV7-9 and TRBJ1-5; no clear D. Germline V gene sequence: CDR1 SEHNR, CDR2 FQNEAQ (reference sequence). The CDR3 is 15 amino acids. Deletions cut 5 bases from V and 3 bases from J, with 14 bases between. In DNA, the CDR3 is TGTGCCAGCAGCCCCGGAGGCAGACTCAATCAGCCCCAGCATTTT. Encoded protein: CASSPGGRLNQPQHF.

This clone has just a few counts. The rearrangement uses TRBV5-1 and TRBJ1-1; D unresolved. From germline, CDR1 is SGHRS and CDR2 YFSETQ. V shed 0 bases and J shed 2 bases, with 11 bases lying between them. The CDR3 is 15 amino acids. CDR3 DNA sequence: TGCGCCAGCAGCTTGGATACAGTGCGAAACACTGAAGCTTTCTTT. This codes for CASSLDTVRNTEAFF.